One sample yielded the 20 T cell receptor beta chains listed below, sequenced in a study of T-cell reconstitution after alpha-beta-depleted transplantation in children (dated by TCRdb to about 2016). Libraries came from PCR. The sequencing machine was an Illumina HiSeq 2500. Molecular barcoding was employed in the preparation of TCR libraries, with unique molecular identifiers being used to normalize TCRbeta repertoire quantification. TCRdb itself trimmed the public reads at Q25 with fastp, ran MiXCR and retained productive beta chains. One record per CDR3 amino acid sequence lists the most common genes and DNA. The sample data list fewer than 750,000 distinct CDR3 sequences, and 25% to 30% of these were observed just once. The ten biggest clones cover 30% to 40% of the sample. The treatment or condition label here, explained by the study, means: allogeneic hematopoietic cell transplantation with graft depleted of TCRalphabeta T cells and CD19 B cells.

Sample: PBMCs, taken before TCRalphabeta/CD19-depleted stem cell transplant. These receptors came from a boy in the first two years of life with Wiskott-Aldrich syndrome, due to receive a stem cell transplant.

The rearrangement joins TRBV2 to TRBJ2-1, with 9 bases identical to TRBD2. The ends lost 5 bases at V and 2 bases at J; junction bases unmatched: 13. The CDR3 has 18 residues. Germline CDR1 SNHLY, CDR2 FYNNEI. CDR3 sequence (DNA): TGTGCCAGCAGTTCCCGCAGCAGCCTAGCGGGAACCTACAATGAGCAGTTCTTC. Encoded protein: CASSSRSSLAGTYNEQFF.

The CDR3 loop is CASFRGGGRGDEQFF. CDR3 in DNA: TGTGCCAGCTTCAGAGGAGGGGGGAGAGGAGATGAGCAGTTCTTC. The chain joins TRBV5-4 to TRBJ2-1; either TRBD1 or TRBD2 may supply D (6 bases each). With 7 bases removed from V and 8 bases from J, the gap between germline ends came to 22 bases. The CDR3 runs to 15 residues. CDR1 is SGHNT, CDR2 YYREEE, per germline (reference sequence).

This clonotype was seen more than once but under ten times. The chain recombines TRBV29-1 with TRBJ2-3; D remains unclear. This CDR3 contains 12 residues. Germline V gene data show CDR1 as SQVTM and CDR2 as ANQGSEA. The V end lost 3 bases, the J end lost 2 bases, and 6 bases lay between the germline ends. CDR3 protein: CSVDPVTDTQYF. In DNA, the CDR3 is TGCAGCGTTGACCCAGTCACAGATACGCAGTATTTT.

The CDR3 is CASSLEAGPAYEQYF. The CDR3 DNA follows: TGTGCCAGCAGTTTAGAAGCGGGGCCTGCCTACGAGCAGTACTTC. V and J are TRBV12-3 or TRBV12-4 and TRBJ2-7; 7 nucleotides align to TRBD2. The CDR3 covers 15 residues. V shed 1 base and J 2 bases; nucleotides not matched to a gene: 5.

A few counts support this clonotype. V and J are TRBV10-3 and TRBJ2-3; 9 bases match TRBD2. The CDR3 consists of 16 residues. V trimming: 7 bases; J trimming: 6 bases; junction bases outside the gene matches: 14. Germline V gene sequence: CDR1 ENHRY, CDR2 SYGVKD. CDR3 region: CAIKGGLAGSGDTQYF. The CDR3 region has the DNA TGTGCCATCAAAGGGGGCCTAGCGGGGTCCGGGGATACGCAGTATTTT.

The V gene is TRBV10-3, the J gene TRBJ2-3, with D maybe TRBD1 (6 bases). V lost 10 bases and J 6 bases, leaving 17 bases between the germline ends. Germline CDR1 reads ENHRY; CDR2 reads SYGVKD. The length of the CDR3 is 13 residues. CDR3 amino acids: CATRGLEEDTQYF. The CDR3 DNA sequence: TGTGCCACCAGGGGTCTGGAAGAGGATACGCAGTATTTT.

The V call is TRBV10-3, the J call TRBJ2-3; 8 bases fit TRBD2. CDR3 size: 15 residues. Germline V gene data show CDR1 as ENHRY and CDR2 as SYGVKD. V shed 6 bases, J shed 2 bases, and the junction held 7 bases outside the gene matches. CDR3 nucleotides: TGTGCCATCAGCCTCGGACTAGCCGACACAGATACGCAGTATTTT. Amino acids: CAISLGLADTDTQYF.

This clonotype was counted only a few times. The J gene is TRBJ2-1, the V gene TRBV20-1, with D possibly matching TRBD2 (6 bases). Germline CDR1 and CDR2: DFQATT and SNEGSKA (reference sequence). Trimming stripped 3 bases from V and 15 bases from J, with 18 bases between. This CDR3 has 12 amino acids. DNA for the CDR3: TGCAGTGCTAGTTTCAGGCGGGAACTTGGGTTCTTC. Its protein product is CSASFRRELGFF.

The chain links TRBV13 to TRBJ2-1; D perhaps matches TRBD2 (6 bases). The CDR3 runs to 16 residues. Germline assignment: CDR1 PRHDT and CDR2 FYEKMQ (reference sequence). V was trimmed by 4 bases and J by 4 bases, leaving 17 bases between them. CDR3 loop: CASSWNSAGLYNEQFF. The CDR3 DNA follows: TGTGCCAGCAGCTGGAACTCGGCGGGACTTTACAATGAGCAGTTCTTC. Filled out from reference TRBV13 and TRBJ2-1, the complete variable domain reads AAGVIQSPRHLIKEKRETATLKCYPIPRHDTVYWYQQGPGQDPQFLISFYEKMQSDKGSIPDRFSAQQFSDYHSELNMSSLELGDSALYFCASSWNSAGLYNEQFFGPGTRLTVL.

This clonotype appeared a few times. V gene TRBV7-2 combines with J gene TRBJ2-7, with 11 bases identical to TRBD2. The CDR3 extends over 15 amino acids. Germline V CDR1 and CDR2: SGHTA, FQGNSA. V shed 5 bases and J 9 bases; nucleotides not matched to a gene: 12. CDR3 region: CASSVTSGGYTRQYF. CDR3 DNA: TGTGCCAGCAGCGTAACTAGCGGGGGATATACGAGGCAGTACTTC.

This clonotype was seen only a few times. The chain recombines TRBV20-1 with TRBJ1-2, with D perhaps TRBD1 (5 bases). V was shortened by 2 bases and J by 4 bases, with 14 bases between the two germline ends. Germline V gene data show CDR1 as DFQATT and CDR2 as SNEGSKA (reference sequence). The CDR3 totals 14 residues. CDR3 DNA sequence: TGCAGTGCTAGATATAAGGCGACAGCCTATGGCTACACCTTC. This translates into CSARYKATAYGYTF.

This rearrangement joins TRBV7-3 to TRBJ2-2; 8 nucleotides line up with TRBD1. The CDR3 has 15 amino acids. After removal of 2 bases from V and 4 bases from J, the junction contained 3 bases not matched to a gene. The germline V gene encodes CDR1 SGHTA and CDR2 FQGTGA. Here the CDR3 DNA reads TGTGCCAGCAGCTTACAGGGGGCGGTCACCGGGGAGCTGTTTTTT. Protein product: CASSLQGAVTGELFF.

This sequence joins TRBV20-1 and TRBJ2-2, with D possibly matching TRBD1 (5 bases). The V gene's germline CDR1 is DFQATT and CDR2 SNEGSKA (reference sequence). The V gene lost 1 base and the J gene lost 6 bases, with 12 bases spanning the gap. The CDR3 totals 14 residues. The CDR3 loop is CSARGIGASGELFF. CDR3 DNA: TGCAGTGCTAGAGGGATTGGGGCCTCCGGGGAGCTGTTTTTT.

In its sample, this clonotype was seen a few times. The rearrangement joins TRBV28 to TRBJ2-7; tentatively, D is TRBD1 (6 bases). Germline V gene sequence: CDR1 MDHEN, CDR2 SYDVKM. The CDR3 has 16 amino acids. V lost 1 base and J 0 bases, leaving 13 bases between the germline ends. The CDR3 sequence is CASSLSAQGSSYEQYF. The CDR3 DNA reads as TGTGCCAGCAGTTTATCAGCACAGGGCAGCTCCTACGAGCAGTACTTC.

This clonotype was counted many times. Germline is not matched at one junction end, which may reflect a read error. The rearrangement links TRBV5-1 to TRBJ1-1; possible D gene TRBD1, 6 bases. CDR3 length: 14 residues. Germline-derived CDR1 and CDR2 are SGHRS and YFSETQ. The CDR3 region is CASSLEGGGTEAFF. The CDR3 DNA follows: TGCGCCAGCAGTTTGGAGGGGGGAGGCACTGAAGCTTTCTTT.

The chain joins TRBV6-2 or TRBV6-3 to TRBJ1-5; no clear D gene. The CDR3 has 15 amino acids. CDR1 and CDR2 from the germline V gene are MNHEY and SVGEGT. V shed 5 bases and J shed 0 bases, with 11 bases lying between them. The CDR3 DNA follows: TGTGCCAGCAGTCCCGGAACCAGTAGCAATCAGCCCCAGCATTTT. Its protein is CASSPGTSSNQPQHF.

For this clonotype: One end of the junction is discordant with germline, which a read error may explain. V and J are TRBV20-1 and TRBJ2-7, with D unresolved. This CDR3 region has 13 residues. CDR1 and CDR2 (germline): DFQATT, SNEGSKA (reference sequence). The CDR3 DNA reads as TGCAGTGCTATTGGCCCGAACTCCTACGAGCACTACTTC. Its protein product is CSAIGPNSYEHYF.

This chain links TRBV10-2 with TRBJ2-7, with 7 bases aligning to TRBD1. Trimming at V came to 2 bases and at J to 5 bases, leaving 0 bases not matched to a gene. The CDR3 sequence is 12 residues long. Germline loops: CDR1 WSHSY, CDR2 SAAADI. The CDR3: CASSETGDEQYF. In DNA form, the CDR3 reads TGCGCCAGCAGTGAGACAGGGGACGAGCAGTACTTC.

This clonotype showed up just a few times. The rearrangement uses TRBV27 and TRBJ2-7; D possibly corresponds to TRBD1 (6 bases). The CDR3 runs 15 residues. The V end lost 4 bases, the J end lost 4 bases, and 17 bases lay between the germline ends. CDR1 is MNHEY, CDR2 SMNVEV, per germline (reference sequence). CDR3 sequence: CASSSLETGSYEQYF. In nucleotides, the CDR3 is TGTGCCAGCAGTTCGCTCGAAACAGGGAGTTACGAGCAGTACTTC.

The chain uses TRBV6-1 and TRBJ1-4; TRBD1 agrees at 9 bases. Germline trimming cut 6 bases from V and 0 bases from J; bases unmatched to any gene: 11. The CDR3 totals 18 residues. The germline V gene encodes CDR1 MNHNS and CDR2 SASEGT. This chain's CDR3 is CASSRRDRALATNEKLFF. Written as DNA, the CDR3 is TGTGCCAGCAGCCGCCGGGACAGGGCTCTTGCAACTAATGAAAAACTGTTTTTT.